This TCR beta chain appears in the sequencing data of a study of blood T cell repertoires in COVID-19. At the level of the study: Collection of acute and convalescent COVID-19 samples took place in the United States, Italy and Spain. PBMCs, B-cell-depleted T cells, or T cells were the source of the cDNA or gDNA that made up the material.

In the original workflow: Quantification of nucleated cells was approximated via reference gene primer amplification. Only in-frame clones appear in the TCRdb table, and some are missing; sequencing was by immunoSEQ multiplex PCR. D and trimming come from the DNA, and the V and J calls and clone size come from that table. The data contain about 200,000 clones, roughly 84% of them singletons. CDR1 is SEHNR and CDR2 is FQNEAQ in the germline V gene (reference sequence). CDR3 length: 14 residues. Trimming shortened V by 5 bases and J by 7 bases, and 12 bases separated the two germline ends. In its sample, this clone was seen a few times.

The sequence was obtained from a woman older than 75 with acute or convalescent COVID-19. The sample consisted of peripheral blood. J is TRBJ1-6 and V is TRBV7-9; D is undetermined. The CDR3 DNA is TGTGCCAGCAGCCCTTCTGGGGAGAATTCACCCCTCCACTTT. This translates into CASSPSGENSPLHF.